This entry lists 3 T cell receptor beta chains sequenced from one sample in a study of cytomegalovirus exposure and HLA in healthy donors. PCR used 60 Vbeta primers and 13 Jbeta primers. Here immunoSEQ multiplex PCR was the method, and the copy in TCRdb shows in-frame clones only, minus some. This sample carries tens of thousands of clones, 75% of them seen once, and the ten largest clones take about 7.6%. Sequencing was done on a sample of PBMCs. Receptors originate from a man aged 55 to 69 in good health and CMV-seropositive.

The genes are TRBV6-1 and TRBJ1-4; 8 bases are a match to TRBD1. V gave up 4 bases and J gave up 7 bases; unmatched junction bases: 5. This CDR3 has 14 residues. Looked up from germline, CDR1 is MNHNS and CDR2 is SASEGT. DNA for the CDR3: TGTGCCAGCAGTGGTTGGACAGGGAGTGAAAAACTGTTTTTT. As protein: CASSGWTGSEKLFF.

The CDR3 DNA sequence: TGCGCCAGCAGCGCGGATGCCGGTTTCCTTCGCACTGAAGCTTTCTTT. It codes for CASSADAGFLRTEAFF. The V and J genes are TRBV4-1 and TRBJ1-1; D not resolved. The germline gives CDR1 MGHRA, CDR2 YSYEKL. This CDR3 is built from 16 residues. V was pared by 5 bases and J by 4 bases, with 20 bases between.

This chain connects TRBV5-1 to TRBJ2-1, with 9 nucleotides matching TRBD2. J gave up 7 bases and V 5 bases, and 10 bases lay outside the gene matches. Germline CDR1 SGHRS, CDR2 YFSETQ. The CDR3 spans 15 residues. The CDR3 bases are TGCGCCAGCAGATTAGCGGGGGAAACATGGAATGAGCAGTTCTTC. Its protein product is CASRLAGETWNEQFF. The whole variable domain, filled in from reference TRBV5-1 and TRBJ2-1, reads KAGVTQTPRYLIKTRGQQVTLSCSPISGHRSVSWYQQTPGQGLQFLFEYFSETQRNKGNFPGRFSGRQFSNSRSEMNVSTLELGDSALYLCASRLAGETWNEQFFGPGTRLTVL.